The following is a T cell receptor (beta chain) sequence with its context. The germline CDR1 and CDR2 sequences are SGHTA and FQGNSA. The CDR3 length is 15 residues. The V end was cut by 6 bases, the J end by 1 base, with 13 bases between. Time point noted: blood at routine non-recurrence follow-up after resection. Tumor, nontumor lung or frozen PBMC supplied whole RNA that was sequenced unsorted. This entry is derived from a study of spatial heterogeneity in lung cancer. TCRdb re-called the 5' RACE reads with MiXCR, one entry per CDR3 protein. The sample lists around 120,000 distinct CDR3 sequences; 9.5% to 15% were seen once.

The chain recombines TRBV7-2 with TRBJ1-5; TRBD1 might be the D (6 bases). This sequence was found in a male donor with early-stage non-small cell lung cancer. The sequences come from PBMCs, collected at follow-up. In DNA form, the CDR3 reads TGTGCCAGCAGGTCATCGCAGGGGAGCAATCAGCCCCAGCATTTT. It yields the protein CASRSSQGSNQPQHF. Supplemented by reference TRBV7-2 and TRBJ1-5, the full variable domain reads GAGVSQSPSNKVTEKGKDVELRCDPISGHTALYWYRQSLGQGLEFLIYFQGNSAPDKSGLPSDRFSAERTGGSVSTLTIQRTQQEDSAVYLCASRSSQGSNQPQHFGDGTRLSIL.